The clone carrying this TCR beta chain was seen just once. The table came from immunoSEQ multiplex PCR; TCRdb's copy has only in-frame clones and leaves some out. The repertoire consists of 120,000 or so clones, with almost 90% occurring once and the leading ten covering roughly 0.94%. The source of the sample is a study of blood T cell repertoires in COVID-19. At the level of the study: PBMCs, B-cell-depleted T cells, or T cells were the source of the cDNA or gDNA that made up the material.

The sequence derives from a woman in her forties or fifties with active or convalescent COVID-19. Sequencing used peripheral blood.

The CDR3, as DNA: TGCAGCGCAATACAGGGTTCGGGGTTGCCCCAGCATTTT. Translation: CSAIQGSGLPQHF. V and J are TRBV29-1 and TRBJ1-5; D might be TRBD1 (6 bases). V lost 7 bases and J lost 9, with 19 bases in between. Looked up from germline, CDR1 is SQVTM and CDR2 is ANQGSEA. The CDR3 covers 13 residues.